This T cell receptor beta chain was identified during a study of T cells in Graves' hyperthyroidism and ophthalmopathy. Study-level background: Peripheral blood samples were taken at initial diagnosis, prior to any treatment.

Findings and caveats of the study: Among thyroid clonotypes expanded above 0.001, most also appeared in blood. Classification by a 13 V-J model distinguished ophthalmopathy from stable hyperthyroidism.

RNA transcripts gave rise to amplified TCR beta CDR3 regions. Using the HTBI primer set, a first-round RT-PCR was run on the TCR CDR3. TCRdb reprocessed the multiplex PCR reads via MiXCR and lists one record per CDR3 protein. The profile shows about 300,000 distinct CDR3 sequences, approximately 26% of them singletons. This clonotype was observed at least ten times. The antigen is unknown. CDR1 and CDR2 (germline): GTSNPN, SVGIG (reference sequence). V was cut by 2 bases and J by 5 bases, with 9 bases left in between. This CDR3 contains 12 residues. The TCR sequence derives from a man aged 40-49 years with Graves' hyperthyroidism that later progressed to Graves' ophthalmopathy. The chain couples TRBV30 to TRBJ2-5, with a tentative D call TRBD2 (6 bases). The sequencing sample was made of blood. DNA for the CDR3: TGTGCCTGGAGTAAGGGGAGGGAGACCCAGTACTTC. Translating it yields CAWSKGRETQYF.